These 21 T cell receptor beta chains were sequenced from one sample in a study of cytomegalovirus exposure and HLA in healthy donors. The PCR made use of 60 Vbeta and 13 Jbeta primers. Produced via immunoSEQ multiplex PCR; TCRdb's table is partial and in-frame only. Among 110,000 to 150,000 clones, about 81% were seen once, and the ten largest hold about 7%. What was sequenced was PBMCs. Receptors originate from a man aged 25-45 years in good health and CMV-seronegative.

The V and J genes are TRBV23-1 and TRBJ2-7, with D possibly being TRBD1 (6 bases). TRBV23-1 is given ORF status, its function remaining uncertain. V shed 2 bases and J shed 0 bases, with 8 bases lying between them. CDR3 length: 14 amino acids. This CDR3 is CASSQDRSSYEQYF. The CDR3, as DNA: TGCGCCAGCAGTCAAGACAGGAGCTCCTACGAGCAGTACTTC.

This clone was detected only a few times. The chain links TRBV28 to TRBJ2-7; the match to TRBD1 covers 7 bases. CDR3 size: 14 residues. The V gene's germline CDR1 is MDHEN and CDR2 SYDVKM. The junction had 7 bases not matched to a gene; V was cut back by 7 bases and J by 1 base. The CDR3 sequence is CASKVAGGSYEQYF. As DNA, the CDR3 is TGTGCCAGCAAAGTGGCAGGGGGATCCTACGAGCAGTACTTC. Supplemented by reference TRBV28 and TRBJ2-7, the full variable domain reads DVKVTQSSRYLVKRTGEKVFLECVQDMDHENMFWYRQDPGLGLRLIYFSYDVKMKEKGDIPEGYSVSREKKERFSLILESASTNQTSMYLCASKVAGGSYEQYFGPGTRLTVT.

The sample holds one count of this clone. The chain combines TRBV29-1 with TRBJ2-7, with D possibly TRBD2 on 6 matching bases. The germline V gene encodes CDR1 SQVTM and CDR2 ANQGSEA. Trimming pared 4 bases from V and 5 bases from J, leaving 12 bases between. CDR3 size: 12 residues. The CDR3 DNA is TGCAGCGTTGTCGGCGGGGCCGACGAGCAGTACTTC. This codes for CSVVGGADEQYF.

The chain employs TRBV6-6 and TRBJ1-2; 9 bases are a match to TRBD1. The CDR3 runs to 12 residues. V lost 5 bases to trimming and J lost 8 bases; unmatched junction nucleotides: 3. The germline V gene encodes CDR1 MNHNY and CDR2 SVGAGI (reference sequence). The CDR3 loop reads CASSTGGRGYTF. In DNA form, the CDR3 reads TGTGCCAGCAGTACAGGGGGCCGAGGCTACACCTTC.

V gene TRBV15 combines with J gene TRBJ2-2; 11 nucleotides line up with TRBD1. The germline gives CDR1 LNHNV, CDR2 YYDKDF (reference sequence). V gave up 1 base and J gave up 3 bases; unmatched junction bases: 7. The CDR3 is 18 amino acids. The DNA of the CDR3 is TGTGCCACCAGCAGAGTTGCGGGGGGACAGGGGGACACCGGGGAGCTGTTTTTT. Its translation: CATSRVAGGQGDTGELFF.

This clone was seen more than once but under ten times. The genes are TRBV6-6 and TRBJ2-3; D is ambiguous. CDR1 and CDR2 from the germline V gene are MNHNY and SVGAGI (reference sequence). The CDR3 has 13 residues. The V end lost 9 bases, the J end lost 0 bases, and 10 bases lay between the germline ends. Here the CDR3 reads CASHLLSTDTQYF. The CDR3 DNA reads TGTGCCAGTCACCTATTGAGCACAGATACGCAGTATTTT.

This chain connects TRBV6-5 to TRBJ2-7; 9 positions agree with TRBD1. V dropped 6 bases and J dropped 5; count of bases not matched to a gene: 8. This CDR3 region has 14 residues. Per the germline V gene, CDR1 is MNHEY and CDR2 is SVGAGI. The CDR3 sequence is CASRGQGIWDEQYF. In nucleotides, the CDR3 is TGTGCCAGCAGGGGACAGGGCATTTGGGACGAGCAGTACTTC.

The V call is TRBV6-1, the J call TRBJ1-3; D uncertain. V was pared by 9 bases and J by 0 bases, with 15 bases between. CDR3 length equals 15 residues. Germline CDR1 MNHNS, CDR2 SASEGT. The CDR3, as DNA: TGTGCCAGAGGCTTAGAGGGTATCTCTGGAAACACCATATATTTT. Translation: CARGLEGISGNTIYF.

The chain has TRBV6-4 and TRBJ2-1, with D uncertain. Germline assignment: CDR1 MRHNA and CDR2 SNTAGT. V lost 4 bases and J lost 0, with 16 bases in between. This CDR3 spans 17 amino acids. The CDR3 protein is CASSAFLSSNSYNEQFF. The CDR3 nucleotides read TGTGCCAGCAGTGCCTTCCTTAGCTCCAACTCCTACAATGAGCAGTTCTTC.

The rearrangement joins TRBV29-1 to TRBJ2-3, with 8 bases that match TRBD2. Germline V gives CDR1 SQVTM, CDR2 ANQGSEA. V dropped 5 bases and J dropped 1; count of bases not matched to a gene: 8. CDR3 length: 15 amino acids. In DNA, the CDR3 is TGCAGCGTTTGGGCGGGGGGCGCGGGCACAGATACGCAGTATTTT. Translated, it gives CSVWAGGAGTDTQYF.

In regard to this clone: A read error may produce the germline difference seen at one junction end. This chain uses TRBV2 with TRBJ2-7; 7 bases agree with TRBD1. The CDR3 runs to 14 residues. The germline gives CDR1 SNHLY, CDR2 FYNNEI. The chain's CDR3 is CASSNHRGTYEQHF. In nucleotides, the CDR3 is TGTGCCAGCAGTAACCACAGGGGAACCTACGAGCAGCACTTC.

The chain recombines TRBV2 with TRBJ1-6; TRBD1 matches at 10 bases. Losses at the gene ends were 8 bases for V and 8 bases for J; bases not matched to a gene: 9. CDR1 SNHLY and CDR2 FYNNEI come from the germline V gene. The CDR3 runs to 15 residues. The CDR3 region has the DNA TGTGCCAGCGGCGGGGACAGGGGTGGTTATTCACCCCTCCACTTT. It encodes CASGGDRGGYSPLHF. Combining the CDR3 with reference TRBV2 and TRBJ1-6 gives the whole variable domain EPEVTQTPSHQVTQMGQEVILRCVPISNHLYFYWYRQILGQKVEFLVSFYNNEISEKSEIFDDQFSVERPDGSNFTLKIRSTKLEDSAMYFCASGGDRGGYSPLHFGNGTRLTVT.

This clone was counted between two and nine times. The V and J genes are TRBV28 and TRBJ2-3, with D perhaps TRBD2 (5 bases). The ends were cut back, 5 bases at V and 2 bases at J, with 14 bases in the middle. CDR3 length equals 15 residues. CDR1 and CDR2 from the germline V gene are MDHEN and SYDVKM. The DNA of the CDR3 is TGTGCCAGCAGTGGACTGGCCACATACACAGATACGCAGTATTTT. This codes for CASSGLATYTDTQYF.

This clone was seen once. V and J are TRBV6-1 and TRBJ1-5; possible D gene TRBD1, 5 bases. The CDR3 contains 15 residues. V was pared by 8 bases and J by 8 bases, with 22 bases between. The germline gives CDR1 MNHNS, CDR2 SASEGT. CDR3 nucleotide sequence: TGTGCCAGCCGTTTGGGGCCGGGCTCTGAGGAGCCCCAGCATTTT. Its protein is CASRLGPGSEEPQHF.

This rearrangement joins TRBV7-9 to TRBJ2-2, with 8 bases that match TRBD1. Germline loops: CDR1 SEHNR, CDR2 FQNEAQ (reference sequence). The V and J ends lost 5 bases and 5 bases, in that order; junction bases with no gene match: 4. This CDR3 contains 14 residues. The CDR3 region has the DNA TGTGCCAGCAGCGCAGGGGGCGGAACCGGGGAGCTGTTTTTT. Translation: CASSAGGGTGELFF. Looking up the rest from reference TRBV7-9 and TRBJ2-2 gives the full variable domain: DTGVSQNPRHKITKRGQNVTFRCDPISEHNRLYWYRQTLGQGPEFLTYFQNEAQLEKSRLLSDRFSAERPKGSFSTLEIQRTEQGDSAMYLCASSAGGGTGELFFGEGSRLTVL.

In regard to this clone: A junction end diverges from the germline sequence, so it may reflect a read error. The gene calls are TRBV30 and TRBJ2-6; D may be TRBD1 (7 bases). CDR1 is GTSNPN, CDR2 SVGIG, per germline (reference sequence). The CDR3 sequence is 19 residues long. The CDR3 DNA sequence: TGTGCCTTTTCCAGGGGGGTCTATCGAGCGGCATCTGGGGCCAACGGCCTGACTTTC. Its translation: CAFSRGVYRAASGANGLTF.

This clone was counted once. The J gene is TRBJ1-1, the V gene TRBV7-8; 9 bases are shared with TRBD1. The trim removed 5 bases at V and 4 bases at J, leaving 11 bases unmatched. The CDR3 extends over 16 amino acids. The germline V gene encodes CDR1 SGHVS and CDR2 FQNEAQ. CDR3 protein: CASSPGQGRRGTEAFF. CDR3 coding DNA: TGTGCCAGCAGCCCCGGACAGGGGCGTAGGGGCACTGAAGCTTTCTTT.

The chain carries TRBV28 and TRBJ1-1; D is possibly TRBD1 (6 bases). The germline CDR1 and CDR2 sequences are MDHEN and SYDVKM. V lost 5 bases to trimming and J lost 1 base, with 17 bases between them. The CDR3 is made up of 16 amino acids. The CDR3 loop reads CASSASDEQGNTEAFF. CDR3 nucleotide sequence: TGTGCCAGCAGTGCGTCGGATGAACAGGGGAACACTGAAGCTTTCTTT.

The chain joins TRBV5-1 to TRBJ1-2, with 10 bases aligning to TRBD1. J lost 4 bases, V lost 2 bases, and 5 bases had no gene match. The CDR3 has 15 residues. CDR1 SGHRS and CDR2 YFSETQ come from the germline V gene. CDR3 sequence (DNA): TGCGCCAGCAGCTTAAGACAGGGGGCCACCTATGGCTACACCTTC. The encoded protein is CASSLRQGATYGYTF.

This chain joins TRBV6-5 and TRBJ1-5, with D unclear. V dropped 10 bases and J dropped 2 bases, with 12 bases sitting between them. The CDR3 spans 13 residues. Per germline, CDR1 MNHEY and CDR2 SVGAGI. The CDR3 region has the DNA TGTGCCATCCAGAGGAATGGCAATCAGCCCCAGCATTTT. Translated: CAIQRNGNQPQHF.

The chain uses TRBV4-2 and TRBJ2-3; 15 bases map to TRBD2. Germline trimming cut 5 bases from V and 7 bases from J; bases unmatched to any gene: 10. The germline CDR1 and CDR2 sequences are LGHNA and YNFKEQ. The CDR3 is 17 amino acids. CDR3 bases: TGTGCCAGCAGCAAGGGGACCGGGACTAGCGGGGGGAATACGCAGTATTTT. Translation: CASSKGTGTSGGNTQYF.